This entry concerns a single T cell receptor (beta chain). Its cognate antigen is unknown. This sample was included in a study of blood T cells in healthy people across ages. Study-wide results and limits: Researchers deemed the diversity estimates from one million T cells underestimates.

Sample-barcoded 5' priming and a J-beta primer mix drove a second PCR of roughly 7 to 11 cycles. Unique molecular identifiers of 12 random nucleotides labeled each cDNA. TCRdb passed the 5' RACE reads through MiXCR, listing each CDR3 protein once. The data hold under 2,000,000 distinct CDR3 sequences, with roughly 49% observed a single time. Every sample had a minimum of 6.5 million PBMCs isolated. The receptor was derived from a middle-aged woman in good health. The sample comprised blood.

The CDR3 reads CASSLTKGGVAGANVLTF. Written as DNA, the CDR3 is TGTGCCAGCAGCTTAACGAAGGGGGGCGTAGCTGGGGCCAACGTCCTGACTTTC. The chain uses TRBV7-3 and TRBJ2-6, with D possibly called TRBD1 or TRBD2 (6 bases each). CDR1 is SGHTA, CDR2 FQGTGA, per germline. Trimming took off 0 bases at V and 2 bases at J, with 14 bases between the two ends. The CDR3 consists of 18 residues. The full variable domain, rest sourced from reference TRBV7-3 and TRBJ2-6, is GAGVSQTPSNKVTEKGKYVELRCDPISGHTALYWYRQSLGQGPEFLIYFQGTGAADDSGLPNDRFFAVRPEGSVSTLKIQRTERGDSAVYLCASSLTKGGVAGANVLTFGAGSRLTVL.